The 30 T cell receptor beta chains below all came from one sample that was sequenced in a study of cytomegalovirus exposure and HLA in healthy donors. PCR amplification relied on 60 Vbeta primers (plus 13 Jbeta primers). Measured with immunoSEQ multiplex PCR; TCRdb has only the in-frame clones, and not every one. Found here are roughly 280,000 clones, around 65% of them singletons; the top ten hold over 2%. The sequencing input was PBMCs. The receptors come from a female donor in good health and CMV-seronegative.

This chain's CDR3 is CARLTIFALAEQFF. CDR3 nucleotides: TGTGCCAGACTGACTATTTTTGCGCTCGCTGAGCAGTTCTTC. The chain joins TRBV6-5 to TRBJ2-1; maybe TRBD2 (5 bases). The CDR3 extends over 14 amino acids. V gave up 9 bases and J gave up 9 bases, with 21 bases separating them. The V gene's germline CDR1 is MNHEY and CDR2 SVGAGI.

There are a few counts of this clone. This chain joins TRBV6-6 and TRBJ1-5; D unclear. Per the germline V gene, CDR1 is MNHNY and CDR2 is SVGAGI (reference sequence). The CDR3 covers 14 residues. Trimming removed 7 bases from V and 3 bases from J, with 13 bases in between. The CDR3 reads CASTLRDANQPQHF. DNA for the CDR3: TGTGCCAGCACCCTTCGGGATGCCAATCAGCCCCAGCATTTT.

The CDR3 bases are TGTGCCAGCGATGAGGGCAGATCTATTGGCTACACCTTC. It specifies CASDEGRSIGYTF. This chain connects TRBV7-9 to TRBJ1-2; no clear D gene. V lost 8 bases to trimming and J lost 7 bases, with 17 bases between them. Germline-derived CDR1 and CDR2 are SEHNR and FQNEAQ (reference sequence). This CDR3 is 13 amino acids long.

The V and J genes are TRBV2 and TRBJ1-5; D is perhaps TRBD1 (6 bases). From germline, CDR1 is SNHLY and CDR2 FYNNEI. Trimming stripped 3 bases from V and 0 bases from J, with 15 bases between. The CDR3 has 17 residues. In nucleotides, the CDR3 is TGTGCCAGCAGTGACGCAGGGGCCGGATATAGCAATCAGCCCCAGCATTTT. It encodes CASSDAGAGYSNQPQHF.

The rearrangement links TRBV6-5 to TRBJ1-2; 7 bases fit TRBD1. Germline V gene data show CDR1 as MNHEY and CDR2 as SVGAGI. The V and J ends lost 0 bases and 7 bases, in that order; junction bases with no gene match: 2. The length of the CDR3 is 13 residues. This CDR3 reads CASSYSPGGGYTF. CDR3 nucleotides: TGTGCCAGCAGTTACTCTCCAGGGGGTGGCTACACCTTC.

The chain is built from TRBV18 and TRBJ2-5, with 7 bases fitting TRBD1. The J call is in doubt because the DNA end fits TRBJ2-7 better. This CDR3 comprises 17 residues. The germline gives CDR1 KGHSH, CDR2 LQKENI. As DNA, the CDR3 is TGTGCCAGCTCACCGCCTATGACAGGGAACCGCTCCTACGAGCAGTACTTC. It translates to CASSPPMTGNRSYEQYF.

This chain uses TRBV5-1 with TRBJ1-4; perhaps TRBD1 as D (5 bases). Germline CDR1 and CDR2: SGHRS and YFSETQ. The V and J ends lost 4 bases and 3 bases respectively, with 10 bases between them. There are 14 residues in the CDR3. As DNA, the CDR3 is TGCGCCAGCAGCCTGGACAACGCTAATGAAAAACTGTTTTTT. Its protein is CASSLDNANEKLFF. Full variable domain (remainder filled in from reference TRBV5-1 and TRBJ1-4): KAGVTQTPRYLIKTRGQQVTLSCSPISGHRSVSWYQQTPGQGLQFLFEYFSETQRNKGNFPGRFSGRQFSNSRSEMNVSTLELGDSALYLCASSLDNANEKLFFGSGTQLSVL.

This clone was observed a single time. The V and J genes are TRBV19 and TRBJ1-2, with 7 bases matching TRBD1. V shed 7 bases and J 7 bases; nucleotides not matched to a gene: 15. The CDR3 sequence is 15 residues long. The V gene's germline CDR1 is LNHDA and CDR2 SQIVND (reference sequence). CDR3 sequence reads: CASMAQGEGFGGYTF. As DNA, the CDR3 is TGTGCCAGTATGGCCCAGGGGGAAGGTTTCGGTGGCTACACCTTC.

The rearrangement uses TRBV28 and TRBJ2-7, with a possible D match to TRBD2 (6 bases). CDR3 size: 15 residues. Per germline, CDR1 MDHEN and CDR2 SYDVKM. Trimming removed 3 bases at V and 4 bases at J, with 16 bases between. CDR3 in amino acids: CASSFGRGSRYEQYF. CDR3 DNA sequence: TGTGCCAGCAGTTTTGGCCGGGGGAGTCGGTACGAGCAGTACTTC.

The V and J genes are TRBV13 and TRBJ1-1; 9 bases map to TRBD1. This CDR3 is 16 amino acids long. V was clipped by 0 bases and J by 3 bases; unmatched bases: 5. CDR1 is PRHDT and CDR2 is FYEKMQ in the germline V gene (reference sequence). The CDR3 is CASSLGGTGLDTEAFF. DNA for the CDR3: TGTGCCAGCAGCTTAGGAGGGACAGGGCTAGACACTGAAGCTTTCTTT.

The J gene is TRBJ2-7, the V gene TRBV7-2; 13 nucleotides align to TRBD2. This CDR3 is built from 16 residues. Per the germline V gene, CDR1 is SGHTA and CDR2 is FQGNSA. V trimming: 4 bases; J trimming: 5 bases; junction bases outside the gene matches: 8. For the CDR3, the DNA is TGTGCCAGCAGCTCCAGGACTAGCGGGAGAATGCACGAGCAGTACTTC. Encoded protein: CASSSRTSGRMHEQYF. The complete variable domain, with remaining parts taken from reference TRBV7-2 and TRBJ2-7, reads GAGVSQSPSNKVTEKGKDVELRCDPISGHTALYWYRQSLGQGLEFLIYFQGNSAPDKSGLPSDRFSAERTGGSVSTLTIQRTQQEDSAVYLCASSSRTSGRMHEQYFGPGTRLTVT.

This chain connects TRBV20-1 to TRBJ2-7; 7 nucleotides line up with TRBD2. The length of the CDR3 is 11 residues. V shed 5 bases and J 7 bases; nucleotides not matched to a gene: 5. The germline gives CDR1 DFQATT, CDR2 SNEGSKA (reference sequence). The CDR3 DNA sequence: TGCAGTGCTGGGCGGGAGTGGGAGCAGTACTTC. It codes for CSAGREWEQYF.

This chain links TRBV11-1 with TRBJ2-1, with 10 bases aligning to TRBD2. Trimming removed 4 bases from V and 0 bases from J; junction bases left unmatched: 9. Germline values: CDR1 SGHAT, CDR2 FQDESV (reference sequence). The CDR3 spans 18 residues. In DNA form, the CDR3 reads TGTGCCAGCAGCTCAAGCGGGAGGGCCCCGAACTCCTACAATGAGCAGTTCTTC. This gives the protein CASSSSGRAPNSYNEQFF.

The chain has TRBV9 and TRBJ2-2; the match to TRBD2 covers 8 bases. Germline CDR1 is SGDLS and CDR2 is YYNGEE. Unmatched junction bases numbered 7, after V lost 3 bases and J lost 0 bases. The CDR3 covers 17 residues. The CDR3 DNA is TGTGCCAGCAGCGATAGCGGGACGGGCCCGAACACCGGGGAGCTGTTTTTT. This codes for CASSDSGTGPNTGELFF.

This clone showed up just a few times. This sequence joins TRBV6-1 and TRBJ2-3; D possibly corresponds to TRBD1 (6 bases). The V gene's germline CDR1 is MNHNS and CDR2 SASEGT. V lost 5 bases, J lost 5 bases, and 11 bases lay in between. This CDR3 contains 13 residues. This chain's CDR3 is CASSRQDGDTQYF. DNA for the CDR3: TGTGCCAGCAGTCGACAGGATGGAGATACGCAGTATTTT.

The CDR3 protein is CASSPTRDTEAFF. CDR3 bases: TGTGCCAGCAGCCCGACCCGGGACACTGAAGCTTTCTTT. The chain employs TRBV7-3 and TRBJ1-1; D gene unclear. The V gene's germline CDR1 is SGHTA and CDR2 FQGTGA. CDR3 length: 13 residues. Trimming shortened V by 5 bases and J by 3 bases, and 10 bases separated the two germline ends.

The CDR3 region is CASTPGQGSYEQYF. The CDR3 DNA reads TGTGCCAGTACCCCGGGACAGGGATCCTACGAGCAGTACTTC. The V and J genes are TRBV19 and TRBJ2-7; TRBD1 matches 9 bases. The CDR3 runs to 14 residues. Germline trimming cut 7 bases from V and 1 base from J; bases unmatched to any gene: 5. CDR1 LNHDA and CDR2 SQIVND come from the germline V gene (reference sequence).

The genes are TRBV2 and TRBJ1-4; 9 bases align to TRBD1. This CDR3 has 16 residues. The V gene's germline CDR1 is SNHLY and CDR2 FYNNEI. V trimming: 4 bases; J trimming: 4 bases; junction bases outside the gene matches: 7. The CDR3 nucleotides are TGTGCCAGCAGTGCCCTCCGGGACAGGGATAATGAAAAACTGTTTTTT. The encoded protein is CASSALRDRDNEKLFF. Looking up the rest from reference TRBV2 and TRBJ1-4 gives the full variable domain: EPEVTQTPSHQVTQMGQEVILRCVPISNHLYFYWYRQILGQKVEFLVSFYNNEISEKSEIFDDQFSVERPDGSNFTLKIRSTKLEDSAMYFCASSALRDRDNEKLFFGSGTQLSVL.

This clone turned up a few times. The rearrangement uses TRBV25-1 and TRBJ2-5; D remains ambiguous. The J call may be faulty, since TRBJ2-7 better matches the DNA end. The CDR3 is made up of 14 amino acids. Per germline, CDR1 MGHDK and CDR2 SYGVNS. The CDR3 region has the DNA TGTGCCAGCTCGCAGCAGGCTTCTCCCTACGAGCAGTACTTC. It is translated as CASSQQASPYEQYF.

V and J are TRBV6-1 and TRBJ2-5; TRBD1 aligns across 7 bases. Losses at the gene ends were 5 bases for V and 5 bases for J; bases not matched to a gene: 11. Germline CDR1 is MNHNS and CDR2 is SASEGT. The CDR3 spans 15 residues. The chain's CDR3 is CASSILTGAGETQYF. CDR3 DNA sequence: TGTGCCAGCAGTATACTAACAGGGGCCGGGGAGACCCAGTACTTC.

This chain uses TRBV27 with TRBJ1-5; 7 bases line up with TRBD1. Unmatched junction bases numbered 8, after V lost 6 bases and J lost 3 bases. Per the germline V gene, CDR1 is MNHEY and CDR2 is SMNVEV (reference sequence). The CDR3 totals 15 residues. The CDR3 nucleotides read TGTGCCAGCAGCAAGGGACAGCTCTCCAATCAGCCCCAGCATTTT. It is translated as CASSKGQLSNQPQHF.

This chain connects TRBV7-9 to TRBJ2-2, with TRBD2 matching over 11 bases. In germline, CDR1 is SEHNR, CDR2 FQNEAQ (reference sequence). The CDR3 sequence is 17 residues long. After removal of 0 bases from V and 6 bases from J, the junction contained 6 bases not matched to a gene. The CDR3 spells CASSLAGLAGPAGELFF. The DNA for the CDR3 is TGTGCCAGCAGCTTAGCAGGACTAGCGGGTCCCGCCGGGGAGCTGTTTTTT.

This chain links TRBV27 with TRBJ2-3; TRBD2 matches 14 bases. Trimming cost V 5 bases and J 7 bases; bases outside gene matches: 11. CDR3 length: 17 residues. Germline loops: CDR1 MNHEY, CDR2 SMNVEV (reference sequence). In DNA, the CDR3 is TGTGCCAGCAGTGAGGAGAGACTAGCGGGAGGGAGCTATACGCAGTATTTT. Translating gives CASSEERLAGGSYTQYF.

This clone has a single count. This chain joins TRBV7-8 and TRBJ2-2; weak D call: TRBD2 (5 bases). Looked up from germline, CDR1 is SGHVS and CDR2 is FQNEAQ. CDR3 length: 14 amino acids. V was clipped by 2 bases and J by 2 bases, with 6 bases between them. In DNA, the CDR3 is TGTGCCAGCAGCTTACGGGGAAACACCGGGGAGCTGTTTTTT. Translated: CASSLRGNTGELFF.

The chain has TRBV5-6 and TRBJ2-5; D is undetermined. The CDR3 totals 14 residues. CDR1 and CDR2 from the germline V gene are SGHDT and YYEEEE. Trimming removed 6 bases at V and 0 bases at J, with 12 bases between. The CDR3 here is CASINPAYQETQYF. CDR3 nucleotide sequence: TGTGCCAGCATCAACCCCGCGTACCAAGAGACCCAGTACTTC.

J is TRBJ2-5 and V is TRBV19; TRBD2 matches at 13 bases. Losses at the gene ends were 4 bases for V and 5 bases for J; bases not matched to a gene: 4. This CDR3 region has 15 residues. The germline V gene has CDR1 LNHDA and CDR2 SQIVND (reference sequence). CDR3 DNA: TGTGCCAGTAGTACCGGGACTAGCGGGAAGGAGACCCAGTACTTC. It encodes CASSTGTSGKETQYF.

Only a few counts were recorded for this clone. The J gene is TRBJ1-1, the V gene TRBV7-8; no reliable D call. V shed 5 bases and J shed 1 base, with 5 bases lying between them. This CDR3 has 12 amino acids. Germline values: CDR1 SGHVS, CDR2 FQNEAQ. CDR3 nucleotides: TGTGCCAGCAGCCCTCGGAACACTGAAGCTTTCTTT. This sequence encodes CASSPRNTEAFF.

The chain couples TRBV20-1 to TRBJ2-5, with D uncertain. The CDR3 contains 11 residues. V lost 3 bases and J lost 5, with 7 bases in between. The germline V gene encodes CDR1 DFQATT and CDR2 SNEGSKA (reference sequence). CDR3: CSARLTETQYF. CDR3 sequence (DNA): TGCAGTGCTAGGCTAACTGAGACCCAGTACTTC.

The CDR3 protein is CASRGASSSGLAEQFF. CDR3 coding DNA: TGTGCCAGCAGGGGGGCTAGCTCTAGCGGTTTGGCTGAGCAGTTCTTC. The chain is built from TRBV27 and TRBJ2-1; D is perhaps TRBD2 (7 bases). V was pared by 6 bases and J by 9 bases, with 24 bases between. Germline CDR1 MNHEY, CDR2 SMNVEV (reference sequence). This CDR3 has 16 residues.

This clone has more than one count but fewer than ten. The chain uses TRBV5-1 and TRBJ1-1; D remains unclear. Germline V gene data show CDR1 as SGHRS and CDR2 as YFSETQ. Trimming took off 0 bases at V and 3 bases at J, with 9 bases between the two ends. This CDR3 has 14 residues. The CDR3 nucleotides read TGCGCCAGCAGCTTGGACACCTCCTACACTGAAGCTTTCTTT. It translates to CASSLDTSYTEAFF.